This T cell receptor (beta chain) was sequenced in a study of CD8 T cells in Susac syndrome. Random hexamers were used to reverse transcribe the RNA input (about 0.5 to 1 ug). The amplification used immunoSEQ multiplex PCR on TCR beta CDR3; it spanned 54 Vbeta and 13 Jbeta. TCRdb independently ran MiXCR on the immunoSEQ multiplex PCR reads; one entry per CDR3 protein. There are about 94,000 distinct CDR3 sequences in the sample; around 94% occur only once, and roughly 0.3% lies in the top ten. Sequencing of TCR beta covered CD8+ and CD4+ T cells obtained from blood. This clonotype was found once. What it recognizes is unknown. This CDR3 has 11 residues. Trimming stripped 0 bases from V and 3 bases from J, with 2 bases between. Germline assignment: CDR1 DFQATT and CDR2 SNEGSKA (reference sequence). Broader study findings: The study recognized that its TCR sequencing and HLA analysis covered a relatively small number of individuals.

The sample comprised CD4+ T cells from PBMCs. This TCR was sampled from a human donor with Susac syndrome. This chain uses TRBV20-1 with TRBJ1-1, with D unresolved. The CDR3 protein is CSARDYTEAFF. CDR3 bases: TGCAGTGCTAGAGATTACACTGAAGCTTTCTTT.